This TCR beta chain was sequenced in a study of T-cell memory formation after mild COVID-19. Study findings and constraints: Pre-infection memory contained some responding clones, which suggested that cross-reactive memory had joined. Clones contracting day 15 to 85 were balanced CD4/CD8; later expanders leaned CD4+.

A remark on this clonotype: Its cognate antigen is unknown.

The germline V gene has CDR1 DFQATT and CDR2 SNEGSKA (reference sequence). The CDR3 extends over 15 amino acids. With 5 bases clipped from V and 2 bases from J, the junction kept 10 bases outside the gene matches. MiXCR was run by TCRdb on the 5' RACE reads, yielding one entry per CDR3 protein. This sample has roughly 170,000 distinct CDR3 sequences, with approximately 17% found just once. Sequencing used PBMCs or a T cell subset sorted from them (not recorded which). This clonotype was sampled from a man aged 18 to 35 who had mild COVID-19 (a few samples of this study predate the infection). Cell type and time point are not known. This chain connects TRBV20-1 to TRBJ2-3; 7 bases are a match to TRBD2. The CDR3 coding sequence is TGCAGTGCTCTTGGGGCTAGCGGAGACACAGATACGCAGTATTTT. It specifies CSALGASGDTDTQYF.